This is a list of T cell receptor beta chains from one sample in a study of shared clonotypes between healthy human individuals. The table came from immunoSEQ multiplex PCR; TCRdb's copy has only in-frame clones and leaves some out. The table shows 190,000 or so clones, with 65% to 70% occurring only once. Specimen: memory CD4+ T cells sorted from blood. These receptors originate from a man aged 25 to 45 in good health. Both conserved end residues are trimmed from each CDR3.

j_call v_call cdr3_aa
TRBJ2-2 TRBV27 ASSSGRANTGELF
TRBJ2-1 TRBV29-1 SEQGLAGYNEQF
TRBJ2-5 TRBV5-1 ASSLRTSGMETQY
TRBJ2-2 TRBV2 ASSTGGNTGELF
TRBJ1-2 TRBV6-1 ASSGRIGADGYT
TRBJ2-1 TRBV4-2 ASSSPGTDEQF
TRBJ2-7 TRBV18 ASSPLGLAGIHEQY
TRBJ2-3 TRBV6-1 ASSEVGLTTDTQY
TRBJ2-5 TRBV15 ATSGDQYKETQY
TRBJ1-2 TRBV11-2 ASSLRGGYT
TRBJ1-2 TRBV15 ATSRGGKEHGYT
TRBJ2-3 TRBV29-1 SLGGVSTDTQY
TRBJ2-5 TRBV9 ASSVQDWYQETQY
TRBJ2-3 TRBV11-2 ASSLVALAGFTDTQY
TRBJ2-2 TRBV5-1 ASTVQQGAANTGELF
TRBJ1-3 TRBV30 AWKDSSGNTIY
TRBJ1-1 TRBV5-1 ASSLSGTALNTEAF
TRBJ2-1 TRBV5-6 ASSLADSGSCF
TRBJ1-1 TRBV6-6 ASSAPGQGNTEAF
TRBJ2-7 TRBV5-4 ASSQDPNHEQY
TRBJ2-1 TRBV19 ASRSGEQF
TRBJ2-1 TRBV6-1 ASFYNEQF
TRBJ2-7 TRBV7-8 ASSHNRDLDYEQY
TRBJ1-5 TRBV19 ASSIRGQLNQPQH
TRBJ2-7 TRBV4-1 ASSLVAGTRYEQY
TRBJ1-3 TRBV7-9 ASSNPDRGDGNTIY
TRBJ2-1 TRBV11-2 ASSLERFSNEQF
TRBJ2-6 TRBV6-6 ASSYLGGANVLT
TRBJ2-2 TRBV21-1 ASSRGTNTGELF
TRBJ1-1 TRBV6-1 ASSEARGTEAF
TRBJ1-5 TRBV7-9 ASSAQGALNQPQH
TRBJ2-4 TRBV2 ASIRDIAKNIQY
TRBJ2-1 TRBV7-9 ASSSLGGLKSSYNEQF
TRBJ1-5 TRBV6-5 ASSYGGQPQH
TRBJ2-7 TRBV6-5 ASSPSGTTTYEQY
TRBJ2-1 TRBV7-3 ASSLAAGANEQF
TRBJ2-1 TRBV6-6 ASSQTNSYNEQF
TRBJ1-2 TRBV6-6 ASSYGTANYGYT
TRBJ1-5 TRBV15 ATSRSEHNQPQH
TRBJ2-1 TRBV5-1 ASNEGGSYNEQF
TRBJ1-5 TRBV2 ASSEAVRPQH
TRBJ1-2 TRBV6-5 ASSHRDVRDYGYT
TRBJ2-1 TRBV14 ASSQGGLAGGRYNEQF
TRBJ2-7 TRBV5-1 ASSLVGQGSEQY
TRBJ2-7 TRBV7-2 ASSLAQSSYEQY
TRBJ2-1 TRBV11-3 ASSIRQSSYNEQF
TRBJ1-1 TRBV5-4 ASSFDRGRTEAF
TRBJ2-7 TRBV5-1 ASSLGSAGGVSYEQY
TRBJ2-2 TRBV2 ASSGVTGELF
TRBJ1-5 TRBV12-5 ASGIGGPNQPQH
TRBJ1-5 TRBV6-5 ASMVQQPQH
TRBJ2-7 TRBV18 ASSPAGGGRISYEQY
TRBJ2-7 TRBV7-2 ASISERSSYEQY